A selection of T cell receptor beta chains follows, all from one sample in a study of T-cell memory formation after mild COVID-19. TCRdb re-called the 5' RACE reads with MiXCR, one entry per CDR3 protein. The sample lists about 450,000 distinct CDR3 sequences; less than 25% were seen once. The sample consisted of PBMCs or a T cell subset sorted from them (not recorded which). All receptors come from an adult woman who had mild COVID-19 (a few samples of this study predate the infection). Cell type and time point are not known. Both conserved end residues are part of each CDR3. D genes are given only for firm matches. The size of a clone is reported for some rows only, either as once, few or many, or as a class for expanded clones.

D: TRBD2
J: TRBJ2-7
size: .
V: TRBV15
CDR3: CATAGGLGSVAGTYEQYF
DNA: TGTGCCACCGCCGGGGGTCTCGGGAGTGTAGCGGGGACCTACGAGCAGTACTTC

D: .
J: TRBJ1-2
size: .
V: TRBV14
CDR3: CASSQERNYGYTF
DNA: TGTGCCAGCAGCCAAGAACGTAACTATGGCTACACCTTC

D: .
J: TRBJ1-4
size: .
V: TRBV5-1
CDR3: CASSFGSSNEKLFF
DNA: TGCGCCAGCAGCTTCGGGTCTTCTAATGAAAAACTGTTTTTT

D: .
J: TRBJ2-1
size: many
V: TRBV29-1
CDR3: CSVPRVVGYNEQFF
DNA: TGCAGCGTCCCCAGGGTAGTAGGATACAATGAGCAGTTCTTC

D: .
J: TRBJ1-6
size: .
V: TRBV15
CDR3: CATSRDWGLNSPLHF
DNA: TGTGCCACCAGCAGAGATTGGGGCCTTAATTCACCCCTCCACTTT

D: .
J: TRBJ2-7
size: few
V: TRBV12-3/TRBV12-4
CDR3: CASRVTGLYEQYF
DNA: TGTGCCAGCAGGGTGACAGGACTCTACGAGCAGTACTTC

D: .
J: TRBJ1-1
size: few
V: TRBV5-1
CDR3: CASSHRRIGTEAFF
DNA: TGCGCCAGCAGCCATCGGCGTATAGGGACTGAAGCTTTCTTT

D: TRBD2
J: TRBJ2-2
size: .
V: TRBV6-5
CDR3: CVTRAGPNTGELFF
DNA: TGTGTGACGAGAGCGGGACCTAACACCGGGGAGCTGTTTTTT

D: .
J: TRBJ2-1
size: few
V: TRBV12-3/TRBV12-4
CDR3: CASSKSGLAKNEQFF
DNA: TGTGCCAGCAGTAAATCGGGGCTAGCGAAAAATGAGCAGTTCTTC

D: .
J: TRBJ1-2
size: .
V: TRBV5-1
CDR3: CASSSWSGHGYTF
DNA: TGCGCCAGCAGCTCGTGGTCGGGGCATGGCTACACCTTC

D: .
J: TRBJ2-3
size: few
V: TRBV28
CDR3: CASSPPWGTQYF
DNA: TGTGCCAGCAGTCCTCCCTGGGGTACGCAGTATTTT

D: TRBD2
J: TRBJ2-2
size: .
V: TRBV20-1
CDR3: CSAWREGGTGELFF
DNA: TGCAGTGCTTGGAGGGAGGGCGGCACCGGGGAGCTGTTTTTT

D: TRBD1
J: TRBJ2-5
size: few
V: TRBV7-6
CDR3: CASSSRQGTAKTQYF
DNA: TGTGCCAGCAGCTCCCGACAGGGAACAGCGAAGACCCAGTACTTC

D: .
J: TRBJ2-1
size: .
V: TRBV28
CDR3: CASSDLAVEQFF
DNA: TGTGCCAGCAGTGACCTCGCAGTTGAGCAGTTCTTC

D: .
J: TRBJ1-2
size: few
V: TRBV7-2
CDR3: CASSSTAFYGYTF
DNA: TGTGCCAGCAGCTCCACAGCATTCTATGGCTACACCTTC

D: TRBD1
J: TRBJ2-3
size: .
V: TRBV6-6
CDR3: CASTPTGGVTDTQYF
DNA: TGTGCCAGCACTCCGACAGGGGGCGTTACAGATACGCAGTATTTT

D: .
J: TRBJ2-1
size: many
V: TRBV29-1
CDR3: CSGHGDEQFF
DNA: TGCAGCGGCCATGGGGATGAGCAGTTCTTC

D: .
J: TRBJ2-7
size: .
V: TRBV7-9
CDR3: CASSLEQISYEQYF
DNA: TGTGCCAGCAGCTTAGAACAGATCTCCTACGAGCAGTACTTC

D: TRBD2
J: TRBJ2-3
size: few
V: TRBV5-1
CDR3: CASSSRLAGGPKDTQYF
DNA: TGCGCCAGCAGCTCCCGACTAGCGGGAGGGCCTAAGGATACGCAGTATTTT

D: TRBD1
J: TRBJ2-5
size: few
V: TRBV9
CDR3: CASTTGGGETQYF
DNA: TGTGCCAGCACAACAGGGGGCGGAGAGACCCAGTACTTC

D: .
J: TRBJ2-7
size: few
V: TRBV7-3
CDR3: CASSLGGSNEQYF
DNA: TGTGCCAGCAGCTTAGGGGGCAGCAACGAGCAGTACTTC

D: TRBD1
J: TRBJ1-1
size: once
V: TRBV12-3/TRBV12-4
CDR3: CASRMTGIGTEAFF
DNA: TGTGCCAGCAGAATGACAGGGATTGGTACTGAAGCTTTCTTT

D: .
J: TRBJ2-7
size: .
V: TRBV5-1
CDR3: CASSPRDVGPSYEQYF
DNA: TGCGCCAGCAGTCCCCGGGACGTCGGTCCGTCCTACGAGCAGTACTTC

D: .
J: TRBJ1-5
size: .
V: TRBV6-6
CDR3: CASSHLQGFNQPQHF
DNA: TGTGCCAGCAGTCACTTACAGGGTTTTAATCAGCCCCAGCATTTT

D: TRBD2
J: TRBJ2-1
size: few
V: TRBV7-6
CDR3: CASSLASSGNYNEQFF
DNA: TGTGCCAGCAGCTTAGCGTCTAGCGGTAACTACAATGAGCAGTTCTTC

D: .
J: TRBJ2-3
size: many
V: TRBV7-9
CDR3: CASSRVQRADTQYF
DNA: TGTGCCAGCAGCCGCGTGCAGCGGGCAGATACGCAGTATTTT

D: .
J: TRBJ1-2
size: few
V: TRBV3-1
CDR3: CASSQDVPHRDNPSRRWWAYGYTF
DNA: TGTGCCAGCAGCCAAGATGTCCCCCACCGGGACAACCCATCTCGTCGGTGGTGGGCATATGGCTACACCTTC

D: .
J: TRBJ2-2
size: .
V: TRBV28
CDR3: CASILRDTGELFF
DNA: TGTGCCAGCATCCTACGGGACACCGGGGAGCTGTTTTTT

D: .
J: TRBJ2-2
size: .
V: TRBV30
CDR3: CAWRQGNTGELFF
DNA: TGTGCCTGGCGGCAGGGGAACACCGGGGAGCTGTTTTTT

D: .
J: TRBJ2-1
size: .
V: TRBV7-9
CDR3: CAGGSGSTYNEQFF
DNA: TGTGCCGGGGGGAGCGGCAGCACCTACAATGAGCAGTTCTTC

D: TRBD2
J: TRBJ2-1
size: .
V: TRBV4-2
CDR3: CASSQDPKTSGDYNEQFF
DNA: TGTGCCAGCAGCCAAGATCCTAAGACTAGCGGAGACTACAATGAGCAGTTCTTC

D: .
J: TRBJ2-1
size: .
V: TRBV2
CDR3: CASSGFLRSSYNEQFF
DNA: TGTGCCAGCAGTGGTTTCCTGAGGAGCTCCTACAATGAGCAGTTCTTC

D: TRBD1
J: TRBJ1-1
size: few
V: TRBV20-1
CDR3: CSAFLPRDRGNTEAFF
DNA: TGCAGTGCTTTCCTTCCCCGGGACAGGGGGAACACTGAAGCTTTCTTT

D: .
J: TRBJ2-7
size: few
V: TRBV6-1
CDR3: CASSEQGPSGYEQYF
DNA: TGTGCCAGCAGTGAGCAGGGGCCTTCGGGATACGAGCAGTACTTC

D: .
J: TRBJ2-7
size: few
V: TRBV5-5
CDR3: CASSGSDGSYEQYF
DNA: TGTGCCAGCAGCGGTAGTGACGGCTCCTACGAGCAGTACTTC

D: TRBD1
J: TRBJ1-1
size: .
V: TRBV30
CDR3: CAWRGTGDATEAFF
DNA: TGTGCCTGGAGGGGGACAGGGGACGCCACTGAAGCTTTCTTT